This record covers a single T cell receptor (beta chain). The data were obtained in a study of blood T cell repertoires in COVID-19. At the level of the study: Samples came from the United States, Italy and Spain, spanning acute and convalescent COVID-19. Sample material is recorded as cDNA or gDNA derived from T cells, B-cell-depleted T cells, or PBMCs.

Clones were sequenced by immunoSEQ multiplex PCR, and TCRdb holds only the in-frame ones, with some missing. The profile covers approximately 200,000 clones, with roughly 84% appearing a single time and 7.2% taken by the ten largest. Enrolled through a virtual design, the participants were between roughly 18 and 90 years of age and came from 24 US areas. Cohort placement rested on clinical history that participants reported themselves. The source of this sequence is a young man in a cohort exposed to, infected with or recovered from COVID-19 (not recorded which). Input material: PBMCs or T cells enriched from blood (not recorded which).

CDR3 bases: TGTGCCAGCAGTGGCCGGGACAGGGGGCGCTACGAGCAGTACTTC. Encoded protein: CASSGRDRGRYEQYF. The chain is built from TRBV27 and TRBJ2-7, with 12 nucleotides matching TRBD1. The germline V gene has CDR1 MNHEY and CDR2 SMNVEV (reference sequence). Unmatched junction bases numbered 5, after V lost 5 bases and J lost 3 bases. This CDR3 spans 15 amino acids.